The source of this T cell receptor beta chain is a study of Ad26.COV2.S vaccination and SARS-CoV-2 variants. Study overall: Intramuscularly, Ad26.COV2.S was given either once or twice, 56 days apart.

The treatment denotes: around 19 received Ad26.COV2.S at low or high dose, single or two shots; roughly five received placebo; per-sample allocation not given. Collection of the samples took place on day 63 after the first injection of vaccine or placebo. This CDR3 is built from 16 residues. Germline CDR1 is MNHEY and CDR2 is SVGEGT. Trimming removed 6 bases from V and 3 bases from J; junction bases left unmatched: 9. Generated by immunoSEQ multiplex PCR, the TCRdb table keeps only in-frame clones and is missing some. The data show 500,000 or so clones, approximately 90% seen once. This material consisted of peripheral blood, taken in a trial of Ad26.COV2.S vaccine versus placebo. The chain has TRBV6-2 or TRBV6-3 and TRBJ2-1; 9 nucleotides match TRBD2. The receptor was isolated from a person aged 18-65 years who received the Ad26.COV2.S COVID-19 vaccine or a placebo. The CDR3 DNA reads as TGTGCCAGCAGCTCTCCGGGACTAGCCATCTACAATGAGCAGTTCTTC. Its protein is CASSSPGLAIYNEQFF.